A single sample gave rise to the 18 T cell receptor beta chains below, sequenced in a study of blood T cell repertoires in COVID-19. Profiled with immunoSEQ multiplex PCR; TCRdb holds only in-frame clones, not every one. The sample has approximately 380,000 clones, 88% seen once. The sequenced sample consisted of PBMCs or T cells enriched from blood (not recorded which). These receptors originate from a woman aged 18-35 years who had recovered from COVID-19.

This clone has just one count. The genes are TRBV5-1 and TRBJ2-7, with D maybe TRBD1 (5 bases). The CDR3 has 13 residues. Germline lookup yields CDR1 SGHRS and CDR2 YFSETQ. Trimming shortened V by 0 bases and J by 5 bases, and 9 bases separated the two germline ends. The CDR3 sequence: CASSLGRVDEQYF. DNA of the CDR3: TGCGCCAGCAGCTTGGGCAGGGTGGACGAGCAGTACTTC.

Note on this clone: The sample contains more than one DNA sequence encoding this CDR3. The chain has TRBV5-1 and TRBJ1-1, with D hard to call. CDR1 and CDR2 (germline): SGHRS, YFSETQ. The V and J ends lost 4 bases and 4 bases respectively, with 8 bases between them. The CDR3 contains 12 residues. CDR3 residues: CASSLSGTEAFF. In DNA, the CDR3 is TGCGCCAGCAGCCTCTCGGGCACTGAAGCTTTCTTT.

The V gene is TRBV7-6, the J gene TRBJ2-7; 9 bases align to TRBD2. The CDR3 contains 14 residues. The germline V gene encodes CDR1 SGHVS and CDR2 FNYEAQ. With 5 bases clipped from V and 3 bases from J, the junction kept 5 bases outside the gene matches. The CDR3 reads CASSPSGVLYEQYF. As DNA, the CDR3 is TGTGCCAGCAGCCCTAGCGGGGTCCTCTACGAGCAGTACTTC.

The rearrangement joins TRBV5-1 to TRBJ1-1, with D perhaps matching TRBD1 (5 bases). Germline V lookup: CDR1 SGHRS, CDR2 YFSETQ. The V end lost 1 base, the J end lost 4 bases, and 11 bases lay between the germline ends. The CDR3 totals 14 residues. The DNA for the CDR3 is TGCGCCAGCAGCTTGCGGGGGGTTGGCACTGAAGCTTTCTTT. Protein product: CASSLRGVGTEAFF.

The J gene is TRBJ2-5, the V gene TRBV6-4; TRBD2 might be the D (5 bases). Germline V gene sequence: CDR1 MRHNA, CDR2 SNTAGT. The ends were cut back, 5 bases at V and 2 bases at J, with 9 bases in the middle. The CDR3 contains 13 residues. The CDR3 spells CASSRESQETQYF. CDR3 bases: TGTGCCAGCAGTAGGGAGAGTCAAGAGACCCAGTACTTC.

The V and J genes are TRBV29-1 and TRBJ1-5; D not certain. V lost 3 bases and J 0 bases, leaving 6 bases between the germline ends. The germline CDR1 and CDR2 sequences are SQVTM and ANQGSEA. CDR3 length: 13 residues. Written as DNA, the CDR3 is TGCAGCGTTGAGGAGAATAGCAATCAGCCCCAGCATTTT. Translating gives CSVEENSNQPQHF.

The genes are TRBV18 and TRBJ1-2; TRBD1 agrees at 7 bases. CDR1 KGHSH and CDR2 LQKENI come from the germline V gene. CDR3 length equals 16 residues. Trimming removed 0 bases from V and 3 bases from J; junction bases left unmatched: 7. The CDR3 region has the DNA TGTGCCAGCTCACCACCGGTGACAGGGAGCCACTATGGCTACACCTTC. This codes for CASSPPVTGSHYGYTF.

The J gene is TRBJ1-2, the V gene TRBV19, with 7 bases that match TRBD1. The CDR3 has 15 amino acids. V dropped 4 bases and J dropped 1; count of bases not matched to a gene: 6. Germline V gives CDR1 LNHDA, CDR2 SQIVND (reference sequence). The CDR3 DNA sequence: TGTGCCAGTAGTAGAGGGACAGCTATTAACTATGGCTACACCTTC. As protein: CASSRGTAINYGYTF.

The chain recombines TRBV5-4 with TRBJ1-2; D perhaps matches TRBD1 (6 bases). Germline values: CDR1 SGHNT, CDR2 YYREEE (reference sequence). Trimming pared 6 bases from V and 4 bases from J, leaving 19 bases between. The CDR3 runs to 15 residues. The CDR3 nucleotides are TGTGCCAGCACCCAAGGTGGCAGGGGAATCTATGGCTACACCTTC. This encodes CASTQGGRGIYGYTF.

The J gene is TRBJ1-3, the V gene TRBV9; TRBD1 is a possible D gene (6 bases). This CDR3 has 18 amino acids. The germline V gene has CDR1 SGDLS and CDR2 YYNGEE. V was shortened by 1 base and J by 0 bases, with 17 bases between the two germline ends. The CDR3 DNA follows: TGTGCCAGCAGCGTACAGGGGTCGGGGGGATCCTCTGGAAACACCATATATTTT. This sequence encodes CASSVQGSGGSSGNTIYF.

Here the CDR3 DNA reads TGTGCCAGCAGCTTAGGTGGGGCAGGGACTGGAAACACCATATATTTT. Protein: CASSLGGAGTGNTIYF. The rearrangement uses TRBV7-2 and TRBJ1-3; D perhaps matches TRBD1 (5 bases). CDR1 and CDR2 (germline): SGHTA, FQGNSA. The CDR3 has 16 amino acids. Trimming stripped 1 base from V and 2 bases from J, with 12 bases between. Full variable domain (rest looked up from reference TRBV7-2 and TRBJ1-3): GAGVSQSPSNKVTEKGKDVELRCDPISGHTALYWYRQSLGQGLEFLIYFQGNSAPDKSGLPSDRFSAERTGGSVSTLTIQRTQQEDSAVYLCASSLGGAGTGNTIYFGEGSWLTVV.

The gene calls are TRBV19 and TRBJ2-7; 7 bases fit TRBD1. CDR3 length equals 14 residues. Trimming cost V 5 bases and J 5 bases; bases outside gene matches: 9. CDR1 and CDR2 (germline): LNHDA, SQIVND (reference sequence). In nucleotides, the CDR3 is TGTGCCAGTAGTGTCACAGGGGTAGGGAACGAGCAGTACTTC. Amino acids: CASSVTGVGNEQYF.

The chain couples TRBV5-4 to TRBJ2-1; 9 nucleotides match TRBD1. The trim removed 10 bases at V and 7 bases at J, leaving 12 bases unmatched. CDR1 is SGHNT and CDR2 is YYREEE in the germline V gene (reference sequence). The CDR3 spans 14 residues. The CDR3, as DNA: TGTGCCTGGGACAGGGACTACTTCCCTAATGAGCAGTTCTTC. It codes for CAWDRDYFPNEQFF.

The chain carries TRBV12-5 and TRBJ2-5; no clear D. Trimming shortened V by 1 base and J by 2 bases, and 5 bases separated the two germline ends. Germline V CDR1 and CDR2: LGHNT, FRNRAP. The CDR3 is made up of 13 amino acids. CDR3 amino acids: CASGLGRQETQYF. CDR3 nucleotides: TGTGCTAGTGGTTTGGGCCGGCAAGAGACCCAGTACTTC.

The chain employs TRBV4-1 and TRBJ2-1, with D possibly being TRBD2 (6 bases). The CDR3 contains 16 residues. Germline V gene lookup returns CDR1 MGHRA and CDR2 YSYEKL. Trimming left V 4 bases short and J 3 bases short, with 16 bases between. The CDR3 sequence: CASSPGVPLNYNEQFF. CDR3 bases: TGCGCCAGCAGCCCGGGGGTCCCCTTAAACTACAATGAGCAGTTCTTC.

The chain combines TRBV24-1 with TRBJ2-5, with D perhaps TRBD1 (6 bases). The ends were cut back, 5 bases at V and 1 base at J, with 7 bases in the middle. The CDR3 spans 13 residues. Germline-derived CDR1 and CDR2 are KGHDR and SFDVKD. The CDR3 region is CATSGGPQETQYF. The CDR3, as DNA: TGTGCCACCAGTGGGGGGCCCCAAGAGACCCAGTACTTC.

The chain combines TRBV3-1 (or the pseudogene TRBV3-2) with TRBJ1-3, with 7 bases lining up with TRBD1. The ends lost 3 bases at V and 0 bases at J; junction bases unmatched: 8. Germline V lookup: CDR1 LGHDT, CDR2 YNNKEL (reference sequence). The CDR3 length is 17 residues. CDR3 bases: TGTGCCAGCAGCCAGCTCCCAGGGGGTAGCTCTGGAAACACCATATATTTT. The encoded protein is CASSQLPGGSSGNTIYF.

This sequence joins TRBV6-5 and TRBJ2-3, with D possibly matching TRBD2 (7 bases). V gave up 2 bases and J gave up 5 bases, with 14 bases separating them. Germline V gene data show CDR1 as MNHEY and CDR2 as SVGAGI. The CDR3 runs to 15 residues. The CDR3 DNA is TGTGCCAGCAGTTACGCGGGGGCAGGGGAAGATACGCAGTATTTT. This sequence encodes CASSYAGAGEDTQYF.